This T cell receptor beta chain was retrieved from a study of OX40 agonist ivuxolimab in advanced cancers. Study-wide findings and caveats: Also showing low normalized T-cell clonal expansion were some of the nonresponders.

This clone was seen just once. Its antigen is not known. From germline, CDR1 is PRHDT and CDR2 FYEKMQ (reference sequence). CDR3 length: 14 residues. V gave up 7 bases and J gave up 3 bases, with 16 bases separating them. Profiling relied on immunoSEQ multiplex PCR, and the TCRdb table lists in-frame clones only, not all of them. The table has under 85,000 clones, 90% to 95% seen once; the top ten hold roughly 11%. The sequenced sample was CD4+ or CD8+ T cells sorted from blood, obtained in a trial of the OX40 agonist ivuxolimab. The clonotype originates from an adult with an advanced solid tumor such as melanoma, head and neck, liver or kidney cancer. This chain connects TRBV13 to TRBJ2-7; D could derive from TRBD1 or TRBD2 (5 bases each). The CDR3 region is CASTSGQHLYEQYF. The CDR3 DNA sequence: TGTGCCAGCACCTCGGGGCAACATCTCTACGAGCAGTACTTC.